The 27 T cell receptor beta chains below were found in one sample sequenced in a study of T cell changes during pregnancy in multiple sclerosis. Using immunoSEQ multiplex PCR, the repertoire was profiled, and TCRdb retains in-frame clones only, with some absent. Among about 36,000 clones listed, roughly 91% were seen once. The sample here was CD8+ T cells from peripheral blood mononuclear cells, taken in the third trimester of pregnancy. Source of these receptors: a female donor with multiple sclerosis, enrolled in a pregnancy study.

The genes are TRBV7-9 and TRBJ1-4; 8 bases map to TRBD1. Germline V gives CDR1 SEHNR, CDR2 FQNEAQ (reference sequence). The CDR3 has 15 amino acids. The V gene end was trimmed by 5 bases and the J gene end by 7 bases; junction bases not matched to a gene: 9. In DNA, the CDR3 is TGTGCCAGCAGCCTCCTTCAGGGGGCAGGTGAAAAACTGTTTTTT. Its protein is CASSLLQGAGEKLFF.

CDR3 residues: CASSPQGAYEQYF. In nucleotides, the CDR3 is TGTGCCAGCAGCCCACAGGGGGCCTACGAGCAGTACTTC. This rearrangement joins TRBV7-9 to TRBJ2-7, with 8 positions matching TRBD1. Per germline, CDR1 SEHNR and CDR2 FQNEAQ (reference sequence). The junction had 2 bases not matched to a gene; V was cut back by 5 bases and J by 2 bases. The CDR3 spans 13 residues.

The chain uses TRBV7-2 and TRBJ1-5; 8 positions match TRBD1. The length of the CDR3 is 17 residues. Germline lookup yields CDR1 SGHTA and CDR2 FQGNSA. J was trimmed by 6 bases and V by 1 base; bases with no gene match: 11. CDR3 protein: CASSLGRPRGLFQPQHF. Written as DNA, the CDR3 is TGTGCCAGCAGCTTAGGGAGGCCCAGGGGGCTTTTTCAGCCCCAGCATTTT.

The CDR3 DNA follows: TGCGCCAGCAGCTACGCTTGGAGCTACGAGCAGTACTTC. Its protein product is CASSYAWSYEQYF. The V gene is TRBV4-3, the J gene TRBJ2-7, with unresolved D. The CDR3 covers 13 residues. The V end lost 5 bases, the J end lost 3 bases, and 11 bases lay between the germline ends. Germline loops: CDR1 LGHNA, CDR2 YSLEER.

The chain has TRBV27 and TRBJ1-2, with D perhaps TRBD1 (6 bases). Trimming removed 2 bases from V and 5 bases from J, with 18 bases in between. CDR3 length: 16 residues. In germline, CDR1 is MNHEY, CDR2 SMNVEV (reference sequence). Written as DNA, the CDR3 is TGTGCCAGCAGTTTAGTAGGGGGGGAGGGGAAGTATGGCTACACCTTC. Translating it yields CASSLVGGEGKYGYTF.

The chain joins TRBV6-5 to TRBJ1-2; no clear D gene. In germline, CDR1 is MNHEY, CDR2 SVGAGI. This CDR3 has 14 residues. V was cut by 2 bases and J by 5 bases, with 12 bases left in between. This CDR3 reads CASSYVRDRYGYTF. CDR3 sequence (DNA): TGTGCCAGCAGTTACGTGCGGGATCGGTATGGCTACACCTTC.

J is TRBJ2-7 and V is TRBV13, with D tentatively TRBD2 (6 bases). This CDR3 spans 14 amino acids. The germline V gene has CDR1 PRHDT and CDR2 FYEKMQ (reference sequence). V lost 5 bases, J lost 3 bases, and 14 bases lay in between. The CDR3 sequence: CASSVRTKDYEQYF. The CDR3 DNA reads TGTGCCAGCAGCGTCCGGACTAAGGACTACGAGCAGTACTTC.

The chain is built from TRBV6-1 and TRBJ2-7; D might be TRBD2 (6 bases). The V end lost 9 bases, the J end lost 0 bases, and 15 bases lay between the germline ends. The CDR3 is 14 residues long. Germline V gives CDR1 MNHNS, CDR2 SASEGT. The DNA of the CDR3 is TGTGCCAGTAGGGAGGCGGTGAGCTCCTACGAGCAGTACTTC. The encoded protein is CASREAVSSYEQYF.

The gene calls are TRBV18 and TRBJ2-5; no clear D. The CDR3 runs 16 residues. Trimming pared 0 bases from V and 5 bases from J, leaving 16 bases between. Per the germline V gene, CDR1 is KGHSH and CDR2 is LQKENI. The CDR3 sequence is CASSPPSGALVETQYF. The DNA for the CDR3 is TGTGCCAGCTCACCACCTTCCGGAGCCTTGGTTGAGACCCAGTACTTC.

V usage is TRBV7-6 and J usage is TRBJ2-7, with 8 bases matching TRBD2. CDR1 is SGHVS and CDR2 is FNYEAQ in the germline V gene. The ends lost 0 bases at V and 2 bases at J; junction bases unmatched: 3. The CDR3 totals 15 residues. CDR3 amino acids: CASSLAEGLAYEQYF. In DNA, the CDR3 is TGTGCCAGCAGCTTAGCGGAGGGACTAGCCTACGAGCAGTACTTC.

The CDR3, as DNA: TGCGCCAGCAGCTCCCTTTCTCAGGGAAGTGAACTGTTTTTT. Its protein product is CASSSLSQGSELFF. The genes are TRBV5-1 and TRBJ1-4; D perhaps matches TRBD1 (5 bases). The CDR3 runs 14 residues. Germline V lookup: CDR1 SGHRS, CDR2 YFSETQ. V lost 3 bases and J 12 bases, leaving 18 bases between the germline ends.

CDR3 in DNA: TGCGCCAGCAGTGATGGGACAGGGTTCTACAATGAGCAGTTCTTC. Translated: CASSDGTGFYNEQFF. The chain carries TRBV10-2 and TRBJ2-1, with 9 bases that match TRBD1. Trimming took 3 bases from V and 3 from J; bases not matched to a gene: 3. Germline values: CDR1 WSHSY, CDR2 SAAADI. CDR3 length: 15 residues.

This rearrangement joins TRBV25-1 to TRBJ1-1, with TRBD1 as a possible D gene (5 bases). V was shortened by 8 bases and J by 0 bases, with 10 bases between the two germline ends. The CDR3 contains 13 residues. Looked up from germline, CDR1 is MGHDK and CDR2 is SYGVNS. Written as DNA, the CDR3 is TGTGCCAGCGGAAAGGGGTTGAACACTGAAGCTTTCTTT. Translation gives CASGKGLNTEAFF.

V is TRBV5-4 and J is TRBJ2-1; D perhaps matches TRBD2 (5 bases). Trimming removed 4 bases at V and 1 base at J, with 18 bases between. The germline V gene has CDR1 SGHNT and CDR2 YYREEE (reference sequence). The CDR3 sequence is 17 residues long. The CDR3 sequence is CASSLDEGWGSYNEQFF. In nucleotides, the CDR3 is TGTGCCAGCAGCCTGGATGAGGGATGGGGTTCCTACAATGAGCAGTTCTTC.

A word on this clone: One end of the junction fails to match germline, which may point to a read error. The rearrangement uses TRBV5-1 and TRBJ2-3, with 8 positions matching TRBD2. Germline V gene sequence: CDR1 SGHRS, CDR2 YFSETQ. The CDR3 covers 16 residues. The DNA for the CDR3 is TGCGCCAGCAGCTTGCTGAACAGCGGGGGCACCGATACGCAGTATTTT. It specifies CASSLLNSGGTDTQYF.

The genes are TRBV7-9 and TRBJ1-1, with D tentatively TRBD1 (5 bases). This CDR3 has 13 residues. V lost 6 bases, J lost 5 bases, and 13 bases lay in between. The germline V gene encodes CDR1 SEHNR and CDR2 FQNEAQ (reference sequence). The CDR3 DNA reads TGTGCCAGCAGGCCGGGGGGAAGAACTGAAGCTTTCTTT. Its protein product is CASRPGGRTEAFF.

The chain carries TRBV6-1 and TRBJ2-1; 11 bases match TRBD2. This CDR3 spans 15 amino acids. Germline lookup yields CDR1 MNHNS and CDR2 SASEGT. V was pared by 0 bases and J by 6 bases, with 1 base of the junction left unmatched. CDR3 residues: CASSEASGGANEQFF. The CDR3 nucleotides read TGTGCCAGCAGTGAAGCTAGCGGGGGGGCCAATGAGCAGTTCTTC.

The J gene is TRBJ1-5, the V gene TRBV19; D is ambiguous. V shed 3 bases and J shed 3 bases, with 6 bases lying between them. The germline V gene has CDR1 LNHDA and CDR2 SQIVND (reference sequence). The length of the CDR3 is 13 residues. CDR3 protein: CASSINYNQPQHF. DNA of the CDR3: TGTGCCAGTAGTATTAATTACAATCAGCCCCAGCATTTT.

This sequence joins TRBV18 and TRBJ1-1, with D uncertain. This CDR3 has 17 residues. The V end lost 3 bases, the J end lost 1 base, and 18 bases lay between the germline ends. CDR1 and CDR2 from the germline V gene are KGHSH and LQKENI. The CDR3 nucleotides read TGTGCCAGCTCACCCCCCCATGGCCTGTTTTCGAACACTGAAGCTTTCTTT. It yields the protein CASSPPHGLFSNTEAFF.

The CDR3, as DNA: TGTGCCAGCAGTGAAGGATCGGGGTATGGCTACACCTTC. Translated, it gives CASSEGSGYGYTF. The chain is built from TRBV6-1 and TRBJ1-2; D not certain. Germline V gene data show CDR1 as MNHNS and CDR2 as SASEGT. The length of the CDR3 is 13 residues. Between the trimmed V and J ends, which lost 1 base and 5 bases, there was a span of 8 bases.

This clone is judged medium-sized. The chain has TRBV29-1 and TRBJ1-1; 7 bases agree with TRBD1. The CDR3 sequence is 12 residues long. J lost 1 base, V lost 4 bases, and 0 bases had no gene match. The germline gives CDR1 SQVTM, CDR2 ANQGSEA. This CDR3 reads CSVGTGNTEAFF. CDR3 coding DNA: TGCAGCGTTGGGACAGGGAACACTGAAGCTTTCTTT.

The CDR3 region has the DNA TGTGCCACCAGGCAGGGCAGTCGCTCCTACAATGAGCAGTTCTTC. This translates into CATRQGSRSYNEQFF. The chain links TRBV7-9 to TRBJ2-1; perhaps TRBD1 as D (5 bases). This CDR3 is 15 amino acids long. Germline V gives CDR1 SEHNR, CDR2 FQNEAQ (reference sequence). The germline V and J ends were trimmed by 10 bases and 0 bases, with 16 bases remaining between them.

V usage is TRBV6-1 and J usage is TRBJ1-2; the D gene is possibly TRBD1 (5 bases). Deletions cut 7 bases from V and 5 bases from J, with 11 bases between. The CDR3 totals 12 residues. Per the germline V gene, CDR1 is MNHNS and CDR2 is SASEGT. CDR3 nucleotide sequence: TGTGCCAGCACCCCCCAGGGTTATGGCTACACCTTC. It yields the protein CASTPQGYGYTF.

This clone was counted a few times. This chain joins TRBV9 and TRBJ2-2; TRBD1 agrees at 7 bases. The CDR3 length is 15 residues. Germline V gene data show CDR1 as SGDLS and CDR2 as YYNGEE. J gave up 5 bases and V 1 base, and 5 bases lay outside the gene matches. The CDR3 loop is CASSVSRGPTGELFF. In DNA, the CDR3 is TGTGCCAGCAGCGTATCTAGGGGGCCGACCGGGGAGCTGTTTTTT.

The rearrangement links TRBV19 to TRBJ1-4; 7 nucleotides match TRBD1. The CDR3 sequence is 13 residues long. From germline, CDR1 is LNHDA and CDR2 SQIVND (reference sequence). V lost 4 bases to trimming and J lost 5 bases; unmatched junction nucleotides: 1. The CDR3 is CASSKDRNEKLFF. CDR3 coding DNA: TGTGCCAGTAGTAAGGACAGGAATGAAAAACTGTTTTTT.

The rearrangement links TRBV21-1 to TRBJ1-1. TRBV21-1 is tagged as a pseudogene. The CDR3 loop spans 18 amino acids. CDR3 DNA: TGTGCCAGCAGCAAAGCGAGGCAGGAAGACTACGCGAACACTGAAGCTTTCTTT. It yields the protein CASSKARQEDYANTEAFF.

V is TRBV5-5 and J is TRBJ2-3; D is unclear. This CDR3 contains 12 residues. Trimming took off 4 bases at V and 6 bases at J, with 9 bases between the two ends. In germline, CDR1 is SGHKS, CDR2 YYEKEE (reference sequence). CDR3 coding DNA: TGTGCCAGCAGCGACTTGCTGGATACGCAGTATTTT. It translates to CASSDLLDTQYF.